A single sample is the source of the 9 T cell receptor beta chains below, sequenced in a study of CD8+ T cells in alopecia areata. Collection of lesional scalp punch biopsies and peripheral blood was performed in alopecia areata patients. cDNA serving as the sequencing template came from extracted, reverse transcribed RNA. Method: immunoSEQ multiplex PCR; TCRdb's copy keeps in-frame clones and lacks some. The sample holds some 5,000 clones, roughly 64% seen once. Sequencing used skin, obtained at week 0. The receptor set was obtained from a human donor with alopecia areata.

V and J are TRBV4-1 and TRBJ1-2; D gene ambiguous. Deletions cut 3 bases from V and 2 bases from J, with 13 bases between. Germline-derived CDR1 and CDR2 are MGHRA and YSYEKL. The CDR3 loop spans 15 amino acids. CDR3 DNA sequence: TGCGCCAGCAGCCAGGAAGGACGGAGAAACTATGGCTACACCTTC. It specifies CASSQEGRRNYGYTF.

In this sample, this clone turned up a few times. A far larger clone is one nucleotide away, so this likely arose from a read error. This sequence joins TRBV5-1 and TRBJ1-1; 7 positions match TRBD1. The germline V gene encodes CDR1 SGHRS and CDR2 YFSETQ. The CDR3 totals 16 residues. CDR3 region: CASRLGAGGTSWEAFF. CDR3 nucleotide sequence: TGCGCCAGCCGCTTGGGGGCAGGGGGTACTTCATGGGAAGCTTTCTTT.

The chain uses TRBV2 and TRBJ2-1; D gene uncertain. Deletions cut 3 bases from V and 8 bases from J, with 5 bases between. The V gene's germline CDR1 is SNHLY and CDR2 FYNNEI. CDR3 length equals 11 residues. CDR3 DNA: TGTGCCAGCAGTGATGAGTATGAGCAGTTCTTC. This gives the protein CASSDEYEQFF.

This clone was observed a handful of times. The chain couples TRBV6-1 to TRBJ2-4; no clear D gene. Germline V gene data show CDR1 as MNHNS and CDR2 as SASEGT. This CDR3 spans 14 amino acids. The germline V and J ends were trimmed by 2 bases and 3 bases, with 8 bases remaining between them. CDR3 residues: CASSERDFKNIQYF. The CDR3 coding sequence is TGTGCCAGCAGTGAAAGGGATTTCAAAAACATTCAGTACTTC.

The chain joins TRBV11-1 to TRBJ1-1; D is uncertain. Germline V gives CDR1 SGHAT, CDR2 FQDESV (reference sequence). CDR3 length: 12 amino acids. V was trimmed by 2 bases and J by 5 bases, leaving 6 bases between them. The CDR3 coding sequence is TGTGCCAGCAGCTTAATTCTGACTGAAGCTTTCTTT. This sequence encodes CASSLILTEAFF.

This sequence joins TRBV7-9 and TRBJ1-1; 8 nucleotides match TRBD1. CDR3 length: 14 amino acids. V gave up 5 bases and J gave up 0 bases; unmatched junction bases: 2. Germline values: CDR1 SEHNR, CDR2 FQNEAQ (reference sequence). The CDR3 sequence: CASSRTGLNTEAFF. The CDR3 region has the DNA TGTGCCAGCAGCCGGACAGGGTTGAACACTGAAGCTTTCTTT.

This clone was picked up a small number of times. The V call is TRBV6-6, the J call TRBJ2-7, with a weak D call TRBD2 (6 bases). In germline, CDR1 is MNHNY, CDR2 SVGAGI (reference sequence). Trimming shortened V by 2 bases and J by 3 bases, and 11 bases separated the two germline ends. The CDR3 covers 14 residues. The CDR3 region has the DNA TGTGCCAGCAGTTACCCCCCAGCGGGCTACGAGCAGTACTTC. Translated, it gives CASSYPPAGYEQYF.

The CDR3 nucleotides read TGTGCCAGCAGCTTTTTTCCTAGCGTCACTGAAGCTTTCTTT. Translation: CASSFFPSVTEAFF. V usage is TRBV11-2 and J usage is TRBJ1-1; D ambiguous. This CDR3 region has 14 residues. The V gene lost 3 bases and the J gene lost 4 bases, with 12 bases spanning the gap. Germline V gene lookup returns CDR1 SGHAT and CDR2 FQNNGV.

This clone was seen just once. The CDR3 sequence: CASSLASGGGQETQYF. For the CDR3, the DNA is TGTGCCAGCAGCTTAGCTAGCGGGGGGGGACAAGAGACCCAGTACTTC. This chain uses TRBV7-2 with TRBJ2-5; 11 bases match TRBD2. CDR1 and CDR2 from the germline V gene are SGHTA and FQGNSA. Unmatched junction bases numbered 2, after V lost 0 bases and J lost 2 bases. The CDR3 consists of 16 residues.